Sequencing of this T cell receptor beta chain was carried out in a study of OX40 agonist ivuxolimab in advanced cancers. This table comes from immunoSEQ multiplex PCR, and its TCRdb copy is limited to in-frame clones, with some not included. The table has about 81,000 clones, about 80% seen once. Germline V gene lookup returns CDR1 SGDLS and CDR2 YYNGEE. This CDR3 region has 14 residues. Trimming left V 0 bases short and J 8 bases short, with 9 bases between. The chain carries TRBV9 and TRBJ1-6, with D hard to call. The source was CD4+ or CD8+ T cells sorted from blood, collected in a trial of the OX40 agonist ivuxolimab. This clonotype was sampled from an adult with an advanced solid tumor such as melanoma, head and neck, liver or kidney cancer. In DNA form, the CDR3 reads TGTGCCAGCAGCGTAGCTATAGAGGATTCACCCCTCCACTTT. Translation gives CASSVAIEDSPLHF.